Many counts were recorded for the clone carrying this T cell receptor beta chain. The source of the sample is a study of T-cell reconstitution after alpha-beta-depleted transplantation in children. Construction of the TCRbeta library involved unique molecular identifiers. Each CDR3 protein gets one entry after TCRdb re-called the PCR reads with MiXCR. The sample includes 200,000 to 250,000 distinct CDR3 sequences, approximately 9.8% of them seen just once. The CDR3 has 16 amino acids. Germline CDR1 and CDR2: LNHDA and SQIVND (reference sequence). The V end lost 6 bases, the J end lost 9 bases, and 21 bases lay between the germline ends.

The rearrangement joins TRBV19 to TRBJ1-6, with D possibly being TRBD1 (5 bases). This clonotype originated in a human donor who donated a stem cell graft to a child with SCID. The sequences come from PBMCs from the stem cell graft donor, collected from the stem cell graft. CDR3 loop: CASRSFVMGETSPLHF. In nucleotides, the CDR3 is TGTGCCAGTAGAAGTTTTGTTATGGGGGAAACTTCACCCCTCCACTTT.